The next 13 T cell receptor beta chains were all read from a single sample in a study of response to subunit inactivated influenza vaccine. MiXCR, run by TCRdb on the RT-PCR reads, gives a single entry per CDR3 protein. The profile shows about 540,000 distinct CDR3 sequences, approximately 24% of them singletons. The data also belong to a second study, concerning T cells expressing NK-cell markers. That study reports: The authors made TCR beta cDNA libraries by 5'RACE template switching. This switching added a universal primer site and UMIs.

The sequencing used CD4+ T cells sorted from PBMCs, collected less than 13 days after vaccination. These TCRs come from a man aged 45-65 years who received an inactivated influenza vaccine.

V and J are TRBV7-9 and TRBJ2-3; D is unresolved. CDR1 SEHNR and CDR2 FQNEAQ come from the germline V gene (reference sequence). The CDR3 totals 16 residues. V was shortened by 0 bases and J by 2 bases, with 12 bases between the two germline ends. The chain's CDR3 is CASSLANLDFTDTQYF. CDR3 sequence (DNA): TGTGCCAGCAGCTTAGCGAACCTTGATTTCACAGATACGCAGTATTTT.

The V and J genes are TRBV5-1 and TRBJ2-7, with 9 bases that match TRBD1. CDR3 length: 14 amino acids. The junction had 7 bases not matched to a gene; V was cut back by 4 bases and J by 5 bases. CDR1 is SGHRS and CDR2 is YFSETQ in the germline V gene. In DNA, the CDR3 is TGCGCCAGCAGCGACAACAGGGGGCCCCACGAGCAGTACTTC. It translates to CASSDNRGPHEQYF.

The genes are TRBV20-1 and TRBJ2-3, with 12 bases identical to TRBD2. V lost 7 bases to trimming and J lost 7 bases; unmatched junction nucleotides: 9. In germline, CDR1 is DFQATT, CDR2 SNEGSKA (reference sequence). The CDR3 length is 14 residues. The DNA of the CDR3 is TGCAGTGGCCAACATCTAGCGGGAGGGTATACGCAGTATTTT. Encoded protein: CSGQHLAGGYTQYF.

This clonotype was counted only a few times. The genes are TRBV4-2 and TRBJ1-1; no clear D gene. The CDR3 covers 14 residues. Germline values: CDR1 LGHNA, CDR2 YNFKEQ. V lost 0 bases and J 1 base, leaving 6 bases between the germline ends. The chain's CDR3 is CASSQEMRNTEAFF. CDR3 sequence (DNA): TGTGCCAGCAGCCAAGAGATGAGGAACACTGAAGCTTTCTTT.

The chain uses TRBV11-3 and TRBJ2-1; 9 bases map to TRBD1. V gave up 5 bases and J gave up 5 bases; unmatched junction bases: 10. Per the germline V gene, CDR1 is SGHNT and CDR2 is YENEEA. The CDR3 sequence is 16 residues long. The CDR3 reads CASSPGTGQANNEQFF. CDR3 coding DNA: TGTGCCAGCAGCCCAGGGACAGGGCAGGCAAACAATGAGCAGTTCTTC.

This chain links TRBV20-1 with TRBJ2-5; 9 bases map to TRBD2. Germline values: CDR1 DFQATT, CDR2 SNEGSKA (reference sequence). V was clipped by 5 bases and J by 5 bases; unmatched bases: 12. This CDR3 is built from 15 residues. The CDR3 spells CSAGLGGGAVETQYF. In DNA form, the CDR3 reads TGCAGTGCTGGTCTTGGCGGGGGGGCCGTCGAGACCCAGTACTTC.

The chain couples TRBV4-2 to TRBJ2-1, with 14 bases that match TRBD2. This CDR3 spans 17 amino acids. The V gene's germline CDR1 is LGHNA and CDR2 YNFKEQ. The V gene end was trimmed by 0 bases and the J gene end by 9 bases; junction bases not matched to a gene: 7. CDR3 in amino acids: CASSQEGLAGVRGEQFF. The CDR3 nucleotides are TGTGCCAGCAGCCAAGAGGGACTAGCGGGAGTAAGGGGTGAGCAGTTCTTC.

This chain connects TRBV7-9 to TRBJ2-1; 8 bases match TRBD1. J was trimmed by 7 bases and V by 5 bases; bases with no gene match: 7. From germline, CDR1 is SEHNR and CDR2 FQNEAQ (reference sequence). This CDR3 has 14 residues. CDR3 bases: TGTGCCAGCAGCATCGGACAGGGCGGGAATGAGCAGTTCTTC. Translation: CASSIGQGGNEQFF.

This clonotype occurred a few times. V and J are TRBV4-3 and TRBJ2-7; 9 positions match TRBD2. Trimming removed 7 bases from V and 2 bases from J; junction bases left unmatched: 9. There are 15 residues in the CDR3. CDR1 is LGHNA, CDR2 YSLEER, per germline. CDR3 amino acids: CASKILLAGPYEQYF. CDR3 nucleotides: TGCGCCAGCAAAATTCTCCTAGCGGGGCCCTACGAGCAGTACTTC.

The gene calls are TRBV5-6 and TRBJ2-3, with D possibly matching TRBD1 (5 bases). Germline V gene sequence: CDR1 SGHDT, CDR2 YYEEEE. The CDR3 totals 14 residues. Between the trimmed V and J ends, which lost 3 bases and 6 bases, there was a span of 14 bases. CDR3 sequence: CASSSTATRDTQYF. The CDR3 region has the DNA TGTGCCAGCAGCTCGACAGCCACGAGGGATACGCAGTATTTT.

The chain combines TRBV6-1 with TRBJ1-5; TRBD1 is a possible D gene (6 bases). Trimming cost V 6 bases and J 7 bases, with 16 bases left between them. Looked up from germline, CDR1 is MNHNS and CDR2 is SASEGT. The CDR3 runs to 14 residues. CDR3 sequence reads: CASRPQQGRQPQHF. Written as DNA, the CDR3 is TGTGCCAGCAGGCCCCAACAGGGACGGCAGCCCCAGCATTTT.

The chain joins TRBV9 to TRBJ1-2; no definite D call. Per the germline V gene, CDR1 is SGDLS and CDR2 is YYNGEE. V was cut by 0 bases and J by 6 bases, with 12 bases left in between. The length of the CDR3 is 14 residues. This CDR3 reads CASSVGPRTDGYTF. The CDR3 DNA is TGTGCCAGCAGCGTAGGCCCTCGGACCGATGGCTACACCTTC.

The rearrangement uses TRBV2 and TRBJ2-1; 7 bases align to TRBD1. This CDR3 has 15 amino acids. The trim removed 4 bases at V and 2 bases at J, leaving 5 bases unmatched. The germline V gene has CDR1 SNHLY and CDR2 FYNNEI. CDR3 protein: CASSGTGVAYNEQFF. CDR3 coding DNA: TGTGCCAGCAGTGGAACAGGGGTCGCCTACAATGAGCAGTTCTTC.